The clone carrying this T cell receptor beta chain was seen more than once but under ten times. Antigen unknown. The sample is drawn from a study of T cell repertoires in cytomegalovirus infection. Study-wide context: Public TCR beta signatures were indicative of both CMV infection and a matching HLA type.

TCRdb reprocessed the reads with MiXCR, giving one entry per CDR3 protein. The sample has about 360,000 distinct CDR3 sequences, around 18% seen once. The CDR3 spans 14 residues. V was cut by 5 bases and J by 0 bases, with 6 bases left in between. Germline V gives CDR1 SGDLS, CDR2 YYNGEE. The study, taken as a whole, reports: Public TCR beta family frequency separated CMV-and-HLA carriers, including in an independent cohort. HLA-C-restricted CMV clonotypes gave the most frequent clonotype in two of eight donors.

V is TRBV9 and J is TRBJ2-6; no definite D call. Material for sequencing was PBMCs. This sequence originates from a human donor in good health (CMV status not recorded). Some clones in this sample may be carry-over from other donors' samples. In DNA form, the CDR3 reads TGTGCCAGCAGTTACACCTCTGGGGCCAACGTCCTGACTTTC. Its protein is CASSYTSGANVLTF.